Following are 9 T cell receptor beta chains from one sample sequenced in a study of cytomegalovirus exposure and HLA in healthy donors. Repertoires were generated with immunoSEQ multiplex PCR, while TCRdb's copy carries only in-frame clones and drops some. Among 120,000 to 150,000 clones listed, 85% to 90% were seen once. Sequencing used PBMCs. These TCRs come from a woman between 18 and 29 years old in good health and CMV-seropositive.

This chain uses TRBV7-2 with TRBJ2-4; a possible D gene is TRBD1 (6 bases). CDR3 size: 15 residues. From germline, CDR1 is SGHTA and CDR2 FQGNSA. V was pared by 4 bases and J by 7 bases, with 17 bases between. CDR3 residues: CASSSSGATPNIQYF. The CDR3 bases are TGTGCCAGCAGCTCTTCAGGGGCTACCCCGAACATTCAGTACTTC.

This chain uses TRBV7-2 with TRBJ2-1; 9 nucleotides line up with TRBD2. Trimming at V came to 6 bases and at J to 3 bases, leaving 3 bases not matched to a gene. Germline CDR1 is SGHTA and CDR2 is FQGNSA. This CDR3 comprises 14 residues. The CDR3 nucleotides read TGTGCCAGCAGTTATAGCGGGAGCTACAATGAGCAGTTCTTC. This codes for CASSYSGSYNEQFF.

This clone appeared a single time. CDR3 in DNA: TGCGCCAGCAGCCAAGATCTTCGGGACGAGCAGTACTTC. Amino acids: CASSQDLRDEQYF. J is TRBJ2-7 and V is TRBV4-3; D unresolved. Germline V CDR1 and CDR2: LGHNA, YSLEER. The ends were cut back, 0 bases at V and 5 bases at J, with 8 bases in the middle. The CDR3 consists of 13 residues.

V and J are TRBV28 and TRBJ2-7; D may be TRBD1 (6 bases). From germline, CDR1 is MDHEN and CDR2 SYDVKM. The CDR3 runs 15 residues. V lost 3 bases to trimming and J lost 6 bases, with 18 bases between them. For the CDR3, the DNA is TGTGCCAGCAGTTTCCTTGGACAGCCCCTAGTCGAGCAGTACTTC. It yields the protein CASSFLGQPLVEQYF.

This clone was recorded once. The genes are TRBV30 and TRBJ2-1; 9 bases are a match to TRBD2. The CDR3 runs to 18 residues. CDR1 and CDR2 (germline): GTSNPN, SVGIG (reference sequence). With V trimmed by 2 bases and J by 1 base, 12 bases remained unmatched. CDR3 residues: CAWSIPLAGALSYNEQFF. CDR3 sequence (DNA): TGTGCCTGGAGTATCCCTTTAGCGGGAGCGTTATCCTACAATGAGCAGTTCTTC.

The chain couples TRBV13 to TRBJ2-5; 7 nucleotides match TRBD1. The CDR3 runs to 14 residues. J lost 5 bases, V lost 5 bases, and 8 bases had no gene match. The V gene's germline CDR1 is PRHDT and CDR2 FYEKMQ (reference sequence). In DNA form, the CDR3 reads TGTGCCAGCAGCCCAAAGACAGGGTTGGAGACCCAGTACTTC. It yields the protein CASSPKTGLETQYF.

The chain carries TRBV29-1 and TRBJ2-3, with D perhaps TRBD1 (5 bases). V was clipped by 4 bases and J by 2 bases, with 13 bases between them. Germline CDR1 reads SQVTM; CDR2 reads ANQGSEA. The CDR3 has 14 amino acids. The CDR3, as DNA: TGCAGCGTTGTATTAGGGGTACTCACAGATACGCAGTATTTT. This codes for CSVVLGVLTDTQYF.

The chain has TRBV5-1 and TRBJ2-4, with TRBD2 as a possible D gene (5 bases). This CDR3 comprises 12 residues. The germline V and J ends were trimmed by 4 bases and 10 bases, with 12 bases remaining between them. Germline lookup yields CDR1 SGHRS and CDR2 YFSETQ. CDR3 in DNA: TGCGCCAGCAGCAAAGCTCCGGGGATTCAGTACTTC. This translates into CASSKAPGIQYF. Supplemented by reference TRBV5-1 and TRBJ2-4, the full variable domain reads KAGVTQTPRYLIKTRGQQVTLSCSPISGHRSVSWYQQTPGQGLQFLFEYFSETQRNKGNFPGRFSGRQFSNSRSEMNVSTLELGDSALYLCASSKAPGIQYFGAGTRLSVL.

V and J are TRBV5-1 and TRBJ2-7, with 11 bases that match TRBD2. V shed 0 bases, J shed 5 bases, and the junction held 7 bases outside the gene matches. The CDR3 length is 16 residues. In germline, CDR1 is SGHRS, CDR2 YFSETQ. CDR3 DNA sequence: TGCGCCAGCAGCTTGGGGGGACTAGCGGTTGCTGACGAGCAGTACTTC. This encodes CASSLGGLAVADEQYF. The variable domain in full, with the rest retrieved from reference TRBV5-1 and TRBJ2-7, is KAGVTQTPRYLIKTRGQQVTLSCSPISGHRSVSWYQQTPGQGLQFLFEYFSETQRNKGNFPGRFSGRQFSNSRSEMNVSTLELGDSALYLCASSLGGLAVADEQYFGPGTRLTVT.